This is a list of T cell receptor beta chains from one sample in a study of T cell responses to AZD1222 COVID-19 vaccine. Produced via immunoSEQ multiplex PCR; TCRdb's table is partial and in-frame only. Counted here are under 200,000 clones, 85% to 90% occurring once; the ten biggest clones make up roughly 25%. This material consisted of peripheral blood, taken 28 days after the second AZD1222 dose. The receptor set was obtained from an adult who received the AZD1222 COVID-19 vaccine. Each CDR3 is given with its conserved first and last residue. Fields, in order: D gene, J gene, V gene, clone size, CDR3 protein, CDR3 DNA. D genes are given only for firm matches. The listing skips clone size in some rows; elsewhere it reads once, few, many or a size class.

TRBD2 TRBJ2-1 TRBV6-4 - CASQIERGGGNEQFF TGTGCCAGCCAAATAGAGCGTGGGGGGGGCAATGAGCAGTTCTTC
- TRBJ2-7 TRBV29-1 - CSVEVGKGYEQYF TGCAGCGTTGAGGTAGGGAAGGGGTACGAGCAGTACTTC
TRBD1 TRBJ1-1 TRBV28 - CASSSHGQGRGTEAFF TGTGCCAGCAGTTCCCACGGACAGGGAAGGGGCACTGAAGCTTTCTTT
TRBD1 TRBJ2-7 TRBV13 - CASSASGQSSYEQYF TGTGCCAGCAGCGCCTCGGGACAGAGCTCCTACGAGCAGTACTTC
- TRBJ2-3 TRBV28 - CASNRGTDTQYF TGTGCCAGCAACCGGGGCACAGATACGCAGTATTTT
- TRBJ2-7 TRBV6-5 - CASRLNRVVDEQYF TGTGCCAGCAGGCTGAACAGGGTGGTGGACGAGCAGTACTTC
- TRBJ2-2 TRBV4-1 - CASSQEGHPPPGELFF TGCGCCAGCAGCCAAGAAGGACACCCGCCACCCGGGGAGCTGTTTTTT
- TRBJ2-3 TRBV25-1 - CASWGWGSTDTQYF TGTGCCAGCTGGGGCTGGGGGTCCACAGATACGCAGTATTTT
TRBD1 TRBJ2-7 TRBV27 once CASSSRQGTKAYEQYF TGTGCCAGCAGTTCAAGACAGGGAACTAAGGCTTACGAGCAGTACTTC
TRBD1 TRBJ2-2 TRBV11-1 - CAARQGANTGELFF TGTGCCGCGAGACAGGGGGCGAACACCGGGGAGCTGTTTTTT
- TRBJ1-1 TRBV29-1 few CSAAGMNTEAFF TGCAGCGCGGCGGGGATGAACACTGAAGCTTTCTTT
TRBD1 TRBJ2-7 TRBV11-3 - CASSIGTANYYEQYF TGTGCCAGCAGCATCGGGACAGCCAATTACTACGAGCAGTACTTC
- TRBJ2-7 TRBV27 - CASSLRDSSEQYF TGTGCCAGCAGTTTGCGGGACAGTAGCGAGCAGTACTTC
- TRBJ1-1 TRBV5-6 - CASSSGRLMNTEAFF TGTGCCAGCAGCTCCGGGCGGCTCATGAACACTGAAGCTTTCTTT
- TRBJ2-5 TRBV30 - CAWGGAPAWETQYF TGTGCCTGGGGTGGGGCCCCGGCGTGGGAGACCCAGTACTTC
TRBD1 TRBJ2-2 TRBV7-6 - CASSLAQGARTGELFF TGTGCCAGCAGCTTAGCCCAGGGGGCGCGGACCGGGGAGCTGTTTTTT
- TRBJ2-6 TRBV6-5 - CASSYFLGSGANVLTF TGTGCCAGCAGTTACTTCCTAGGCTCTGGGGCCAACGTCCTGACTTTC
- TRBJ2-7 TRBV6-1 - CASSEDRGSYEQYF TGTGCCAGCAGTGAAGATAGGGGATCCTACGAGCAGTACTTC
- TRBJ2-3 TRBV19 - CASSMQGTDTQYF TGTGCCAGCAGTATGCAGGGGACAGATACGCAGTATTTT
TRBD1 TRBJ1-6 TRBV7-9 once CASSRGTGGVDSYNSPLHF TGTGCCAGCAGCCGGGGAACAGGGGGCGTTGATTCCTATAATTCACCCCTCCACTTT
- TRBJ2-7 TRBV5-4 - CASSLEQGRTYEQYF TGTGCCAGCAGCTTGGAACAGGGGAGGACCTACGAGCAGTACTTC
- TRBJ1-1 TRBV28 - CASSLQGFEAFF TGTGCCAGCAGTTTACAGGGGTTTGAAGCTTTCTTT
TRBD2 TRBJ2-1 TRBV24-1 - CATSDEIKGSGPGSSYNEQFF TGTGCCACCAGTGATGAAATAAAGGGTAGCGGGCCAGGGAGCTCCTACAATGAGCAGTTCTTC
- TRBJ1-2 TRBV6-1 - CASSEARARVGGYTF TGTGCCAGCAGTGAAGCGCGTGCCAGGGTGGGTGGCTACACCTTC
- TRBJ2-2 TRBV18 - CASSLTGKGTGELFF TGTGCCAGCTCACTCACAGGGAAGGGGACCGGGGAGCTGTTTTTT
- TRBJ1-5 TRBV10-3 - CAISVSGDNQPQHF TGTGCCATCAGTGTATCAGGTGACAATCAGCCCCAGCATTTT
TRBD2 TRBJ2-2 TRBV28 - CASSRTSVTGELFF TGTGCCAGCAGCAGGACTAGCGTCACCGGGGAGCTGTTTTTT
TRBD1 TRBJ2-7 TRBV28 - CASRPGQGAYEQYF TGTGCCAGCCGACCGGGACAGGGCGCCTACGAGCAGTACTTC
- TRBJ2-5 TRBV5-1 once CASSLVAEETQYF TGCGCCAGCAGCTTGGTGGCGGAAGAGACCCAGTACTTC
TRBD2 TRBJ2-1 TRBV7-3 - CASSLNRPGAGVNEQFF TGTGCCAGCAGCCTTAACCGACCCGGGGCGGGAGTAAATGAGCAGTTCTTC
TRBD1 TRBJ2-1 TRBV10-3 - CAISERTGSSYNEQFF TGTGCCATCAGCGAGAGGACAGGGAGCTCCTACAATGAGCAGTTCTTC
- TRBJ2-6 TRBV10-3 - CAISESVILAGANVLTF TGTGCCATCAGTGAGTCCGTTATACTTGCCGGGGCCAACGTCCTGACTTTC
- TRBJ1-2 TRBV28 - CASSLEYGYTF TGTGCCAGCAGTCTAGAATATGGCTACACCTTC
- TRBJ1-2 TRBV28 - CASSKTVYGYTF TGTGCCAGTTCAAAGACCGTTTATGGCTACACCTTC
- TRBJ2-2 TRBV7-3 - CASSFRGSGGELFF TGTGCCAGCAGCTTCCGGGGATCGGGCGGGGAGCTGTTTTTT
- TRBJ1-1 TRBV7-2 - CASSLQGGWTEAFF TGTGCCAGCAGCTTGCAGGGAGGGTGGACTGAAGCTTTCTTT